This T cell receptor beta chain was sequenced during a study of cytomegalovirus exposure and HLA in healthy donors. Study background: A subsequent analysis reported that the roughly 120 validation repertoires were produced on the same platform that had also been used for the approximately 700 first-cohort repertoires. General observations from the study: Some TCR beta chains (164 of them) were listed as cytomegalovirus-associated. Generally TCR sequences proved uncommon, though certain public TCRs appeared in numerous donors. It was reported that the classifier diagnosed cytomegalovirus status with high specificity and sensitivity in both the original and validation cohorts.

About this clone itself: Its cognate antigen is unknown.

Trimming cost V 4 bases and J 4 bases, with 16 bases left between them. The germline CDR1 and CDR2 sequences are SGHTS and YDEGEE. This CDR3 spans 15 amino acids. Method: immunoSEQ multiplex PCR; TCRdb's copy keeps in-frame clones and lacks some. Found here are 130,000 or so clones, roughly nine tenths of them singletons; the top ten hold 3% to 3.5%. The source of this sequence is a man aged 30 to 45 in good health and CMV-seronegative. This chain uses TRBV5-8 with TRBJ2-3; D might be TRBD2 (5 bases). Material: PBMCs. The CDR3 loop is CASSQKGRGADTQYF. The CDR3 DNA reads as TGTGCCAGCAGCCAGAAAGGGAGAGGAGCAGATACGCAGTATTTT. Full variable domain (missing parts from reference TRBV5-8 and TRBJ2-3): EAGVTQSPTHLIKTRGQQATLRCSPISGHTSVYWYQQALGLGLQFLLWYDEGEERNRGNFPPRFSGRQFPNYSSELNVNALELEDSALYLCASSQKGRGADTQYFGPGTRLTVL.